This TCR beta chain was captured in a study of blood T cell repertoires in COVID-19. Study at large: Italy, Spain and the United States were the sources of the convalescent and acute COVID-19 samples. The cDNA or gDNA used as material had been derived from T cells, B-cell-depleted T cells, or PBMCs.

Patients of the Seattle cohort, enrolled during active infection, were followed longitudinally. V shed 4 bases and J 7 bases; nucleotides not matched to a gene: 10. Germline V CDR1 and CDR2: SGHNT, YYREEE (reference sequence). The CDR3 consists of 16 residues. As handled by the study authors: The assay estimated nucleated cells by amplifying reference gene primers. Assay: immunoSEQ multiplex PCR; the TCRdb copy retains only in-frame clones and omits some. D and trimming come from the DNA, and the V and J calls and clone size come from that table. The table lists 130,000 or so clones, 85% to 90% of them singletons.

The chain employs TRBV5-4 and TRBJ2-5, with 13 bases identical to TRBD2. The clonotype comes from a man in his fifties or sixties with COVID-19, enrolled during active disease. The sample comprised peripheral blood. CDR3 sequence (DNA): TGTGCCAGCAGCCTGGTAGGGACTAGCGGGGTCGGGACCCAGTACTTC. This sequence encodes CASSLVGTSGVGTQYF.